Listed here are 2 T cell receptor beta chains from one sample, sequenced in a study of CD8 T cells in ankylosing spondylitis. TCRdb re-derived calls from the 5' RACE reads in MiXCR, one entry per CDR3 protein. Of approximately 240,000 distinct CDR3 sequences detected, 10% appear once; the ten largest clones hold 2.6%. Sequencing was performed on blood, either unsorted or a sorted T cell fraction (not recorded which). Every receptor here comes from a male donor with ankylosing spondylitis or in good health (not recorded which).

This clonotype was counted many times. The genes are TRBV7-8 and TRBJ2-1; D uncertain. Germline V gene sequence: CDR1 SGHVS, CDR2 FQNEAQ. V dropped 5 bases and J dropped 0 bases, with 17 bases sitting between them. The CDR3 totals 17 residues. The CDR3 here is CASSQNGRVSSYNEQFF. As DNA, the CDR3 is TGTGCCAGCAGCCAAAACGGCCGCGTAAGCTCCTACAATGAGCAGTTCTTC.

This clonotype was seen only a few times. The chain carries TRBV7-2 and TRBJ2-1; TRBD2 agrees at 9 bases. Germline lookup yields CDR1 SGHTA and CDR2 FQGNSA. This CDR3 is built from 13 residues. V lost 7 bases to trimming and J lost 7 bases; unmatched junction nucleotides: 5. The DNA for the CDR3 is TGTGCCAGCACCGGACTAGCGAGGAATGAGCAGTTCTTC. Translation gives CASTGLARNEQFF. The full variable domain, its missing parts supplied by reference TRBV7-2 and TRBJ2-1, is GAGVSQSPSNKVTEKGKDVELRCDPISGHTALYWYRQSLGQGLEFLIYFQGNSAPDKSGLPSDRFSAERTGGSVSTLTIQRTQQEDSAVYLCASTGLARNEQFFGPGTRLTVL.